The present T cell receptor (beta chain) was sequenced within a study of cytomegalovirus exposure and HLA in healthy donors. The PCR ran on 60 Vbeta and 13 Jbeta primers. Produced via immunoSEQ multiplex PCR; TCRdb's table is partial and in-frame only. The sample contains 150,000 or so clones, nearly 80% of which appear only once. Per the germline V gene, CDR1 is LNHDA and CDR2 is SQIVND (reference sequence). CDR3 length: 14 amino acids. Trimming pared 5 bases from V and 2 bases from J, leaving 13 bases between. The chain is built from TRBV19 and TRBJ2-7; D not certain. Sequenced sample: PBMCs. The source of this sequence is a young man in good health and CMV-seropositive. DNA of the CDR3: TGTGCCAGTAGTTCACTGAGGAGTCCCTACGAGCAGTACTTC. Amino acids: CASSSLRSPYEQYF.